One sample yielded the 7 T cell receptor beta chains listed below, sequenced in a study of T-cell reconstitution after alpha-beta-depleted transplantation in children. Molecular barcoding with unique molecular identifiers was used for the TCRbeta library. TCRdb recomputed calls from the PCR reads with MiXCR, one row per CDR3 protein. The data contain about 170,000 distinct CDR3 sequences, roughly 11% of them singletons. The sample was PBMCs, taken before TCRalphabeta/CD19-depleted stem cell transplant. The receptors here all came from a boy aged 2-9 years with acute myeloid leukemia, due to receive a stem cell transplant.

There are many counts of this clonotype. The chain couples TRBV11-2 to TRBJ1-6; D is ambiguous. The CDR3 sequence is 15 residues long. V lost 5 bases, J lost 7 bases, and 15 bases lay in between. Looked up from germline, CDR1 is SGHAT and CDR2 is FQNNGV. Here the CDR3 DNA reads TGTGCCAGCAGCACCCCGAGAGGGAGGAATTCACCCCTCCACTTT. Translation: CASSTPRGRNSPLHF. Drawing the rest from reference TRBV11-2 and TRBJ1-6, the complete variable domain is EAGVAQSPRYKIIEKRQSVAFWCNPISGHATLYWYQQILGQGPKLLIQFQNNGVVDDSQLPKDRFSAERLKGVDSTLKIQPAKLEDSAVYLCASSTPRGRNSPLHFGNGTRLTVT.

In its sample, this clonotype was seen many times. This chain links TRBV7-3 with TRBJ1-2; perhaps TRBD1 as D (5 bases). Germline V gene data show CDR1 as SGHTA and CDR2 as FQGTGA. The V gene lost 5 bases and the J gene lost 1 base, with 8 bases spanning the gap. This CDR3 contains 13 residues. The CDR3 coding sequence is TGTGCCAGCAGCCCCGGACATAACTATGGCTACACCTTC. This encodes CASSPGHNYGYTF.

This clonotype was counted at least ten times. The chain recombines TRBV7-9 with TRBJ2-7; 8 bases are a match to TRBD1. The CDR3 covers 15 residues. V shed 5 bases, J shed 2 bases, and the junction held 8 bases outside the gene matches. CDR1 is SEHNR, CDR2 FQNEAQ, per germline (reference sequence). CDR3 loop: CASSPGDRTTYEQYF. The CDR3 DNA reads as TGTGCCAGCAGCCCGGGGGACAGGACAACCTACGAGCAGTACTTC.

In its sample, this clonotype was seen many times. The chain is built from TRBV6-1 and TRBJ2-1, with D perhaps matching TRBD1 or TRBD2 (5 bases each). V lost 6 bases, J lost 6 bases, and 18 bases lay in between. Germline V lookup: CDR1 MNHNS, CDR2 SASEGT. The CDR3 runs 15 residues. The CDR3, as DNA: TGTGCCAGCAGGAGTGGCAGGGAGATTTTCAATGAGCAGTTCTTC. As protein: CASRSGREIFNEQFF.

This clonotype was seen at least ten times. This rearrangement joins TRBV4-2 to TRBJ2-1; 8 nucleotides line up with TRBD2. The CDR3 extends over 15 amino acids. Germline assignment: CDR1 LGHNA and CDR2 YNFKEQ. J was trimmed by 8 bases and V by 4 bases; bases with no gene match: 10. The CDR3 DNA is TGTGCCAGCAGCCGGGTAGCGGGAATCGTCGATGAGCAGTTCTTC. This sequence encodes CASSRVAGIVDEQFF.

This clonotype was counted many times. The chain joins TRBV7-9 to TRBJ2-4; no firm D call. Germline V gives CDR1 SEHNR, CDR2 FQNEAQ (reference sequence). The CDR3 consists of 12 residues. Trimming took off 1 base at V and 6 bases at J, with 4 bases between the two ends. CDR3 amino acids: CASSLGRNIQYF. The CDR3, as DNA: TGTGCCAGCAGCTTAGGACGAAACATTCAGTACTTC.

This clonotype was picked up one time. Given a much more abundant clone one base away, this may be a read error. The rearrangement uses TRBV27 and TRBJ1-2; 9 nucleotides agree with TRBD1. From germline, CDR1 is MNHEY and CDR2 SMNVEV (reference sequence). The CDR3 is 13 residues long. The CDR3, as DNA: TGTGCCAGCAGTTTTGGGACAGGGTATGGCTCCACCTTC. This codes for CASSFGTGYGSTF.